These T cell receptor beta chains were read from a single sample in a study of CD8 T cells in ankylosing spondylitis. TCRdb reanalysed the 5' RACE reads using MiXCR and keeps one entry per CDR3 protein. Of some 700,000 distinct CDR3 sequences listed, 15% to 20% are singletons. The sample comprised blood, either unsorted or a sorted T cell fraction (not recorded which). The receptors originated from a male donor with ankylosing spondylitis. CDR3s include the opening cysteine and the closing phenylalanine or tryptophan. D genes are given only for firm matches. Not every row has a clone size; where given, it reads once, few, many or a size class.

d_gene: .
len: 15
v_gene: TRBV6-5
abundance: .
j_gene: TRBJ2-7
CDR3nt: TGTGCCAGCAGTTATGGAACGGGAGACCCCTACGAGCAGTACTTC
CDR3aa: CASSYGTGDPYEQYF

d_gene: TRBD1
len: 16
v_gene: TRBV4-3
abundance: .
j_gene: TRBJ2-1
CDR3nt: TGCGCCAGCAGCCAAGATAGGGGACAGGGGTACAATGAGCAGTTCTTC
CDR3aa: CASSQDRGQGYNEQFF

d_gene: .
len: 13
v_gene: TRBV7-8
abundance: .
j_gene: TRBJ2-2
CDR3nt: TGTGCCAGCAGCCTGAATGGCGCCGGGGAGCTGTTTTTT
CDR3aa: CASSLNGAGELFF

d_gene: TRBD2
len: 15
v_gene: TRBV11-2
abundance: .
j_gene: TRBJ2-1
CDR3nt: TGTGCCAGCAGCTACATAGCGGGGGCCTACAATGAGCAGTTCTTC
CDR3aa: CASSYIAGAYNEQFF

d_gene: TRBD2
len: 15
v_gene: TRBV2
abundance: .
j_gene: TRBJ2-5
CDR3nt: TGTGCCAGCAGCCCCGGGACTAGAGGGGCAGAGACCCAGTACTTC
CDR3aa: CASSPGTRGAETQYF

d_gene: TRBD1
len: 16
v_gene: TRBV5-1
abundance: few
j_gene: TRBJ1-1
CDR3nt: TGCGCCAGCAGCTTGGAAGGGGGCCGGGGGAACACTGAAGCTTTCTTT
CDR3aa: CASSLEGGRGNTEAFF

d_gene: .
len: 15
v_gene: TRBV7-9
abundance: .
j_gene: TRBJ1-3
CDR3nt: TGTGCCAGCAGCTTAGTTTTGGGAGCTGGAAACACCATATATTTT
CDR3aa: CASSLVLGAGNTIYF

d_gene: .
len: 12
v_gene: TRBV20-1
abundance: few
j_gene: TRBJ2-7
CDR3nt: TGCAGTGCTAGTGCCAGTATGGGCGAGCAGTACTTC
CDR3aa: CSASASMGEQYF

d_gene: TRBD1
len: 17
v_gene: TRBV3-1
abundance: .
j_gene: TRBJ1-1
CDR3nt: TGTGCCAGCAGCCAACGTATGACAGGGGCAAAGAACACTGAAGCTTTCTTT
CDR3aa: CASSQRMTGAKNTEAFF

d_gene: .
len: 14
v_gene: TRBV10-3
abundance: many
j_gene: TRBJ2-1
CDR3nt: TGTGCCATCAGTGGCCCTAGGACCCCGCTTGAGCAGTTCTTC
CDR3aa: CAISGPRTPLEQFF

d_gene: .
len: 15
v_gene: TRBV10-3
abundance: few
j_gene: TRBJ2-1
CDR3nt: TGTGCCATCAGTAGTACGGCGGAGGGATACAATGAGCAGTTCTTC
CDR3aa: CAISSTAEGYNEQFF

d_gene: .
len: 14
v_gene: TRBV4-1
abundance: .
j_gene: TRBJ2-3
CDR3nt: TGCGCCAGCAGCCAAGACAAGGGCGCGGATACGCAGTATTTT
CDR3aa: CASSQDKGADTQYF

d_gene: .
len: 12
v_gene: TRBV20-1
abundance: few
j_gene: TRBJ1-2
CDR3nt: TGCAGTGCGCCCTATCAGGACTATGGCTACACCTTC
CDR3aa: CSAPYQDYGYTF

d_gene: .
len: 16
v_gene: TRBV12-3/TRBV12-4
abundance: few
j_gene: TRBJ2-7
CDR3nt: TGTGCCAGCAGTTTAGCTGCCGGGAGCGGCTCCTACGAGCAGTACTTC
CDR3aa: CASSLAAGSGSYEQYF

d_gene: TRBD1
len: 15
v_gene: TRBV6-2/TRBV6-3
abundance: .
j_gene: TRBJ1-6
CDR3nt: TGTGCCAGCAGCCGCGGCGGACAGGGGAATTCACCCCTCCACTTT
CDR3aa: CASSRGGQGNSPLHF

d_gene: TRBD2
len: 15
v_gene: TRBV7-6
abundance: many
j_gene: TRBJ2-3
CDR3nt: TGTGCCAGCGCGATTTCGGGGAGGGTGGCAGATACGCAGTATTTT
CDR3aa: CASAISGRVADTQYF

d_gene: TRBD1
len: 15
v_gene: TRBV5-1
abundance: few
j_gene: TRBJ1-2
CDR3nt: TGCGCCAGCAGCCCTGGACAGGACCGTTACTATGGCTACACCTTC
CDR3aa: CASSPGQDRYYGYTF

d_gene: TRBD1
len: 15
v_gene: TRBV25-1
abundance: few
j_gene: TRBJ1-4
CDR3nt: TGTGCCAGCAGTGATGTTGAGACAGGGTTGAAAAAACTGTTTTTT
CDR3aa: CASSDVETGLKKLFF

d_gene: .
len: 13
v_gene: TRBV4-1
abundance: .
j_gene: TRBJ1-1
CDR3nt: TGCGCCAGCAGCCAAGATTGGGTTTCTGAAGCTTTCTTT
CDR3aa: CASSQDWVSEAFF

d_gene: .
len: 13
v_gene: TRBV10-3
abundance: few
j_gene: TRBJ1-2
CDR3nt: TGTGCCATCAGTGGGTCAGAAGAATATGGCTACACCTTC
CDR3aa: CAISGSEEYGYTF

d_gene: .
len: 16
v_gene: TRBV6-1
abundance: few
j_gene: TRBJ1-5
CDR3nt: TGTGCCAGCAGTACGGGTGTGGGGGGCCCCAATCAGCCCCAGCATTTT
CDR3aa: CASSTGVGGPNQPQHF

d_gene: TRBD2
len: 15
v_gene: TRBV24-1
abundance: few
j_gene: TRBJ2-7
CDR3nt: TGTGCCACCAGTGATCTTAGCGGGGGGATGCGCGAGCAGTACTTC
CDR3aa: CATSDLSGGMREQYF

d_gene: TRBD1
len: 17
v_gene: TRBV20-1
abundance: .
j_gene: TRBJ2-1
CDR3nt: TGCAGTGCTAGACGACGTCACGACAGGGCGTCCTACAATGAGCAGTTCTTC
CDR3aa: CSARRRHDRASYNEQFF

d_gene: TRBD1
len: 16
v_gene: TRBV5-1
abundance: .
j_gene: TRBJ2-2
CDR3nt: TGCGCCAGCAGCTTGGTACAGGGGGCTGGTACCGGGGAGCTGTTTTTT
CDR3aa: CASSLVQGAGTGELFF

d_gene: .
len: 15
v_gene: TRBV5-1
abundance: few
j_gene: TRBJ2-5
CDR3nt: TGCGCCAGCAGTTTAGTCGGGTCAGGCGGGGAGACCCAGTACTTC
CDR3aa: CASSLVGSGGETQYF

d_gene: .
len: 17
v_gene: TRBV6-1
abundance: .
j_gene: TRBJ1-4
CDR3nt: TGTGCCAGCAGCCGTCGACCGGCCGGAACAACTAATGAAAAACTGTTTTTT
CDR3aa: CASSRRPAGTTNEKLFF

d_gene: TRBD1
len: 16
v_gene: TRBV10-3
abundance: few
j_gene: TRBJ1-1
CDR3nt: TGTGCCATCAGTGACCTGCTGGACAGGGCGGGAACTGAAGCTTTCTTT
CDR3aa: CAISDLLDRAGTEAFF

d_gene: TRBD2
len: 13
v_gene: TRBV5-5
abundance: .
j_gene: TRBJ2-7
CDR3nt: TGTGCCAGCAGCCGGGACTACTCCTACGAGCAGTACTTC
CDR3aa: CASSRDYSYEQYF

d_gene: .
len: 15
v_gene: TRBV20-1
abundance: .
j_gene: TRBJ2-3
CDR3nt: TGCAGTGCGACCTCCGTGGGGGGCCTACCAGATACGCAGTATTTT
CDR3aa: CSATSVGGLPDTQYF

d_gene: TRBD2
len: 14
v_gene: TRBV2
abundance: .
j_gene: TRBJ2-2
CDR3nt: TGTGCTACTGGGGGACTAGAGTATTTTGGGGAGCTGTTTTTT
CDR3aa: CATGGLEYFGELFF

d_gene: .
len: 12
v_gene: TRBV20-1
abundance: .
j_gene: TRBJ1-1
CDR3nt: TGCAGTGCTAGACGGGGCGAGACTGAAGCTTTCTTT
CDR3aa: CSARRGETEAFF

d_gene: .
len: 14
v_gene: TRBV19
abundance: .
j_gene: TRBJ1-5
CDR3nt: TGTGCCAGTACCGCGGGCACCATTAGTCAGCCCCAGCATTTT
CDR3aa: CASTAGTISQPQHF

d_gene: TRBD2
len: 14
v_gene: TRBV5-1
abundance: .
j_gene: TRBJ2-3
CDR3nt: TGCGCCAGCTGGGAGGGACCCGCCAGAGATACGCAGTATTTT
CDR3aa: CASWEGPARDTQYF

d_gene: TRBD2
len: 13
v_gene: TRBV7-9
abundance: many
j_gene: TRBJ2-7
CDR3nt: TGCGCCAGCAGCCGGACGGGAGGTTACGAGCAGTACTTC
CDR3aa: CASSRTGGYEQYF

d_gene: .
len: 13
v_gene: TRBV20-1
abundance: .
j_gene: TRBJ2-2
CDR3nt: TGCAGTGCTAGAGAGGGGACCAGCGGGGAGCTGTTTTTT
CDR3aa: CSAREGTSGELFF

d_gene: .
len: 16
v_gene: TRBV12-3/TRBV12-4
abundance: .
j_gene: TRBJ2-7
CDR3nt: TGTGCCAGCAGTTTAGGTGTGGCTAGCGTTACCTACGAGCAGTACTTC
CDR3aa: CASSLGVASVTYEQYF

d_gene: TRBD2
len: 15
v_gene: TRBV7-3
abundance: .
j_gene: TRBJ2-7
CDR3nt: TGTGCCAGCAGCTTGTGGGGGACTAGCGGCTACGAGCAGTACTTC
CDR3aa: CASSLWGTSGYEQYF

d_gene: TRBD1
len: 14
v_gene: TRBV20-1
abundance: once
j_gene: TRBJ1-5
CDR3nt: TGCAGTGCTAGAGATCGTACAGGGGCACAGCCCCAGCATTTT
CDR3aa: CSARDRTGAQPQHF

d_gene: TRBD2
len: 15
v_gene: TRBV7-2
abundance: few
j_gene: TRBJ2-1
CDR3nt: TGTGCCAGCAGTACGGGGACTAGCGAGACCCTAGAGCAGTTCTTC
CDR3aa: CASSTGTSETLEQFF

d_gene: TRBD2
len: 15
v_gene: TRBV25-1
abundance: .
j_gene: TRBJ2-5
CDR3nt: TGTGCCAGCAGTTCGACTAGCAGATACCAAGAGACCCAGTACTTC
CDR3aa: CASSSTSRYQETQYF

d_gene: TRBD1
len: 14
v_gene: TRBV20-1
abundance: few
j_gene: TRBJ2-7
CDR3nt: TGCAGTGCAGATGGACAGGTCGACTCCTACGAGCAGTACTTC
CDR3aa: CSADGQVDSYEQYF

d_gene: .
len: 15
v_gene: TRBV9
abundance: .
j_gene: TRBJ1-6
CDR3nt: TGTGCCAGCAGCCAGGAGCGTGGTGGAAATTCACCCCTCCACTTT
CDR3aa: CASSQERGGNSPLHF

d_gene: .
len: 17
v_gene: TRBV3-1
abundance: .
j_gene: TRBJ2-2
CDR3nt: TGTGCCAGCAGCCAAGATTGGGAGGCAGCGAACACCGGGGAGCTGTTTTTT
CDR3aa: CASSQDWEAANTGELFF

d_gene: TRBD1
len: 12
v_gene: TRBV20-1
abundance: few
j_gene: TRBJ2-1
CDR3nt: TGCAGTGCTAGGACAGGGTACGGTGAGCAGTTCTTC
CDR3aa: CSARTGYGEQFF

d_gene: .
len: 17
v_gene: TRBV6-5
abundance: .
j_gene: TRBJ2-6
CDR3nt: TGTGCCAGCATTTATAGCGGCAGCTTCTCTGGGGCCAACGTCCTGACTTTC
CDR3aa: CASIYSGSFSGANVLTF

d_gene: TRBD2
len: 18
v_gene: TRBV11-1
abundance: few
j_gene: TRBJ2-3
CDR3nt: TGTGCCAGCAGACCGGGACTAGCGACAAGACCTAGCACAGATACGCAGTATTTT
CDR3aa: CASRPGLATRPSTDTQYF

d_gene: .
len: 17
v_gene: TRBV4-1
abundance: .
j_gene: TRBJ2-3
CDR3nt: TGCGCCAGCAGCGAGATCGGGATTGGAACTAGCACAGATACGCAGTATTTT
CDR3aa: CASSEIGIGTSTDTQYF

d_gene: TRBD2
len: 16
v_gene: TRBV6-1
abundance: few
j_gene: TRBJ2-1
CDR3nt: TGTGCCAGCAGTGTCTACGGTCTAGCGGAGGGTCCTGAGCAGTTCTTC
CDR3aa: CASSVYGLAEGPEQFF

d_gene: TRBD1
len: 13
v_gene: TRBV27
abundance: few
j_gene: TRBJ2-7
CDR3nt: TGTGCCAGCAGATCGACAGGGACCAACGAGCAGTACTTC
CDR3aa: CASRSTGTNEQYF

d_gene: TRBD1
len: 15
v_gene: TRBV5-1
abundance: few
j_gene: TRBJ2-7
CDR3nt: TGCGCCAGCAGCGACGGACAGGAAGGTCCCTACGAGCAGTACTTC
CDR3aa: CASSDGQEGPYEQYF

d_gene: TRBD1
len: 13
v_gene: TRBV20-1
abundance: .
j_gene: TRBJ1-1
CDR3nt: TGCAGTGCTCCCCGGACAGGAGCCACTGAAGCTTTCTTT
CDR3aa: CSAPRTGATEAFF

d_gene: .
len: 11
v_gene: TRBV20-1
abundance: .
j_gene: TRBJ1-2
CDR3nt: TGCAGTGCTACGGACCAGTATGGCTACACCTTC
CDR3aa: CSATDQYGYTF

d_gene: TRBD1
len: 14
v_gene: TRBV6-1
abundance: few
j_gene: TRBJ2-2
CDR3nt: TGTGCCAGCAGTGAAGTAGGGACAGTCGGGGAGCTGTTTTTT
CDR3aa: CASSEVGTVGELFF

d_gene: TRBD1
len: 15
v_gene: TRBV11-2
abundance: few
j_gene: TRBJ2-7
CDR3nt: TGTGCCAGCAGCTTAGGGGCGGGACAGGACTACGAGCAGTACTTC
CDR3aa: CASSLGAGQDYEQYF

d_gene: .
len: 15
v_gene: TRBV10-3
abundance: few
j_gene: TRBJ2-2
CDR3nt: TGTGCCATCAGTGAACCGCACCGGAACACCGGGGAGCTGTTTTTT
CDR3aa: CAISEPHRNTGELFF

d_gene: .
len: 13
v_gene: TRBV5-1
abundance: many
j_gene: TRBJ1-1
CDR3nt: TGTGCCAGCAGCTTAATATTGAACACTGAAGCTTTCTTT
CDR3aa: CASSLILNTEAFF

d_gene: .
len: 16
v_gene: TRBV12-3/TRBV12-4
abundance: few
j_gene: TRBJ1-6
CDR3nt: TGTGCCAGCGGGAATGGACACCAGATTTATAATTCACCCCTCCACTTT
CDR3aa: CASGNGHQIYNSPLHF

d_gene: .
len: 14
v_gene: TRBV7-2
abundance: few
j_gene: TRBJ2-1
CDR3nt: TGTGCCAGCAGCCCCCACCCAGGGGTGAATGAGCAGTTCTTC
CDR3aa: CASSPHPGVNEQFF

d_gene: .
len: 13
v_gene: TRBV5-1
abundance: few
j_gene: TRBJ2-5
CDR3nt: TGCGCCAGCAGCATGGAGGGGCAAGAGACCCAGTACTTC
CDR3aa: CASSMEGQETQYF

d_gene: TRBD2
len: 15
v_gene: TRBV9
abundance: many
j_gene: TRBJ2-1
CDR3nt: TGTGCCAGCAGCCAGCTAGCGGGAGGAGGTAATGAGCAGTTCTTC
CDR3aa: CASSQLAGGGNEQFF